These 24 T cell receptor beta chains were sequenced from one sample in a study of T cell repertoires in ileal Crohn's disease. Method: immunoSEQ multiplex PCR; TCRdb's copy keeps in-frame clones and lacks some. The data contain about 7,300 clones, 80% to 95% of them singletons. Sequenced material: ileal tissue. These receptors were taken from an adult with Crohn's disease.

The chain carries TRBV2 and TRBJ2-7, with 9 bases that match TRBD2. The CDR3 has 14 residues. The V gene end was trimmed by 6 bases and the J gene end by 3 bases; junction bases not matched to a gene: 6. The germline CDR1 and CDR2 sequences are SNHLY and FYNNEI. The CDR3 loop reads CASRPSGTIYEQYF. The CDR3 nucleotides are TGTGCCAGCAGGCCTAGCGGGACAATCTACGAGCAGTACTTC.

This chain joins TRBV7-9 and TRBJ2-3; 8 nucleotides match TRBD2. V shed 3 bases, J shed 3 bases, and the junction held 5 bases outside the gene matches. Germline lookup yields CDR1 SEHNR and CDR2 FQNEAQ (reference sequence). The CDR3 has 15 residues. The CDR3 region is CASSFRGLATDTQYF. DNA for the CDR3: TGTGCCAGCAGCTTTCGAGGACTAGCTACAGATACGCAGTATTTT.

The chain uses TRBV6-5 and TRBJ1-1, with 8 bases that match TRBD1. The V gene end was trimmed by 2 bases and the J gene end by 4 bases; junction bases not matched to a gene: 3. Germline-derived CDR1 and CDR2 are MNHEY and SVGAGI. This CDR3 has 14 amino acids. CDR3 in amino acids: CASSYGQGITEAFF. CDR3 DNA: TGTGCCAGCAGTTACGGACAGGGAATCACTGAAGCTTTCTTT.

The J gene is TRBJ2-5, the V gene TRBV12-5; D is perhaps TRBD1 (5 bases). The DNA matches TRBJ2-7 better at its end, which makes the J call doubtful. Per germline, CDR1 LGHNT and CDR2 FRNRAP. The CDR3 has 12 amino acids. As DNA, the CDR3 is TGTGCTAGTGGTTTGAGGGGCGGCGAGCAGTACTTC. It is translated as CASGLRGGEQYF.

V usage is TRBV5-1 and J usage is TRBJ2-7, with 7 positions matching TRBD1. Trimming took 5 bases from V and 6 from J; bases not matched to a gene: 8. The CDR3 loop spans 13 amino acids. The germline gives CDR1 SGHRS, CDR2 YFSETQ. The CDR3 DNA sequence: TGCGCCAGCAGTCCTGACAGGGCGATCGAGCAGTACTTC. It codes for CASSPDRAIEQYF.

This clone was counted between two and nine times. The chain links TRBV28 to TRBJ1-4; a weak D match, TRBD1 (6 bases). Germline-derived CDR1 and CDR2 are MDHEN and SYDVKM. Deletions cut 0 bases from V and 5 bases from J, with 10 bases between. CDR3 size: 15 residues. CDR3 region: CASSLWAGVNEKLFF. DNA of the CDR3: TGTGCCAGCAGTTTATGGGCAGGGGTGAATGAAAAACTGTTTTTT.

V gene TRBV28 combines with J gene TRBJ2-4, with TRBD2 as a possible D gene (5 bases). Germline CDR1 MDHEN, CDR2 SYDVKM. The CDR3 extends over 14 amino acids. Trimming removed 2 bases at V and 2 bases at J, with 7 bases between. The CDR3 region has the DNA TGTGCCAGCAGTTTAGGGAGAACCAAAAACATTCAGTACTTC. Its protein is CASSLGRTKNIQYF. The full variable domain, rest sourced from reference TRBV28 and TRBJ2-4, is DVKVTQSSRYLVKRTGEKVFLECVQDMDHENMFWYRQDPGLGLRLIYFSYDVKMKEKGDIPEGYSVSREKKERFSLILESASTNQTSMYLCASSLGRTKNIQYFGAGTRLSVL.

The CDR3 region has the DNA TGTGCCAGCAGCGTAGAGGGGGTAGGGACCGGGGAGCTGTTTTTT. Its protein product is CASSVEGVGTGELFF. The chain employs TRBV9 and TRBJ2-2; D may be TRBD1 (6 bases). V lost 0 bases, J lost 5 bases, and 11 bases lay in between. The length of the CDR3 is 15 residues. Germline loops: CDR1 SGDLS, CDR2 YYNGEE.

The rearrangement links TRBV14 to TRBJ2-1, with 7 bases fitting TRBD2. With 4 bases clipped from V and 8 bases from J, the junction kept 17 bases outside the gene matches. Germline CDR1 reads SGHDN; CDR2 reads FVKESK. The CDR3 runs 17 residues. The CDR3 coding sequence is TGTGCCAGCAGCCGACTCCGCGACGCGGGAGTTCTTGATGAGCAGTTCTTC. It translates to CASSRLRDAGVLDEQFF.

This CDR3 reads CASSLWGGTGSNQPQHF. The CDR3 DNA is TGTGCCAGCAGTTTATGGGGAGGGACGGGTTCTAATCAGCCCCAGCATTTT. The chain carries TRBV28 and TRBJ1-5; a possible D gene is TRBD1 (5 bases). Germline V gene sequence: CDR1 MDHEN, CDR2 SYDVKM. This CDR3 is 17 amino acids long. Between the trimmed V and J ends, which lost 0 bases and 4 bases, there was a span of 16 bases.

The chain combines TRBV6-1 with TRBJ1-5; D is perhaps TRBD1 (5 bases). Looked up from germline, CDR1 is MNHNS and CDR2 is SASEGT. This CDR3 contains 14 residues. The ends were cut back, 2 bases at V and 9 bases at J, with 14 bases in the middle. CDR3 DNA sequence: TGTGCCAGCAGTGAATTTGGAGGGGATAGGCCCCAGCATTTT. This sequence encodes CASSEFGGDRPQHF.

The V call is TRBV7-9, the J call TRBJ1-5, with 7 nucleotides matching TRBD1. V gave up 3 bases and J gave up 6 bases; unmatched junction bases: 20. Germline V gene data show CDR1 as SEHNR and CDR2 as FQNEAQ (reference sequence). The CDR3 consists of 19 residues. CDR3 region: CASSFPTERVTGTIQPQHF. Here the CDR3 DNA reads TGTGCCAGCAGCTTCCCAACGGAACGGGTGACAGGGACAATTCAGCCCCAGCATTTT.

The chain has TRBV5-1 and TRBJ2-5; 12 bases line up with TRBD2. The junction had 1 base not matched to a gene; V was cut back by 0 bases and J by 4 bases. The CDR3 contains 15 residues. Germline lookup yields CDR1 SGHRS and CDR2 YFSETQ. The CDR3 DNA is TGCGCCAGCAGCTTGGGACTAGCGGGAGCAGAGACCCAGTACTTC. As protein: CASSLGLAGAETQYF.

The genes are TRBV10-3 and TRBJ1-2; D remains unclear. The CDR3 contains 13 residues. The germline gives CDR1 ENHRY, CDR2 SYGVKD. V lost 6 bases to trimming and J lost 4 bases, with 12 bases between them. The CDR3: CAISTEISYGYTF. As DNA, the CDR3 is TGTGCCATCAGCACGGAGATTTCCTATGGCTACACCTTC.

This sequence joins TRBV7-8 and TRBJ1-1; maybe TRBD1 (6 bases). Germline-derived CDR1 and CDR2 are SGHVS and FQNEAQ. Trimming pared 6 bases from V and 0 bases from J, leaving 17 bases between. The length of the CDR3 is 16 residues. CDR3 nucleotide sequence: TGTGCCAGCAGGCGATTGAGCCAGGGGTTGAACACTGAAGCTTTCTTT. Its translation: CASRRLSQGLNTEAFF.

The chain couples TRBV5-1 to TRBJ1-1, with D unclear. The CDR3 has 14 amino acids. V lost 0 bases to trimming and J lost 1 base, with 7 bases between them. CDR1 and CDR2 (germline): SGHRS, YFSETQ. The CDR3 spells CASSLGHQNTEAFF. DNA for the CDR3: TGCGCCAGCAGCTTGGGGCACCAGAACACTGAAGCTTTCTTT.

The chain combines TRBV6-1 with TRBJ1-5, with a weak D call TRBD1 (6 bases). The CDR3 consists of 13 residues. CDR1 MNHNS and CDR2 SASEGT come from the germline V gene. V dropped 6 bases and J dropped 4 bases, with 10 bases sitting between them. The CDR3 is CASRGHQNQPQHF. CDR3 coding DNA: TGTGCCAGCAGGGGACACCAGAATCAGCCCCAGCATTTT.

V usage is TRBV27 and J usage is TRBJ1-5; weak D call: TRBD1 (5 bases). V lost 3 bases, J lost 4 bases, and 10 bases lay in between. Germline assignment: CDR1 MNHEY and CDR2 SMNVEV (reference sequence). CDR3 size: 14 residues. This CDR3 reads CASSFRGGNQPQHF. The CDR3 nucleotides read TGTGCCAGCAGTTTTCGGGGGGGGAATCAGCCCCAGCATTTT.

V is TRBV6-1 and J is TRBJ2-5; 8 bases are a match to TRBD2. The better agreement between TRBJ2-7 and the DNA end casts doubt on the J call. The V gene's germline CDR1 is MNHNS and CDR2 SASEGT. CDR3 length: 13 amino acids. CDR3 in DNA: TGTGCCAGTCGGAGTAGCGGGATCTACGAGCAGTACTTC. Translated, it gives CASRSSGIYEQYF.

The CDR3 protein is CASRGLAGADTQYF. In DNA form, the CDR3 reads TGTGCCAGCAGAGGACTAGCGGGCGCAGATACGCAGTATTTT. The chain employs TRBV5-4 and TRBJ2-3; 11 nucleotides line up with TRBD2. Germline assignment: CDR1 SGHNT and CDR2 YYREEE (reference sequence). The CDR3 runs to 14 residues. V lost 5 bases, J lost 4 bases, and 3 bases stayed unmatched.

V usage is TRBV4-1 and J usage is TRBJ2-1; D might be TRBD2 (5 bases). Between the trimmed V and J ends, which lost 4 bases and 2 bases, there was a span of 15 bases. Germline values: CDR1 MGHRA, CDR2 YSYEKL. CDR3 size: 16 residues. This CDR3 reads CASSLSGPFTYNEQFF. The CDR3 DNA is TGCGCCAGCAGCCTCAGCGGTCCTTTCACCTACAATGAGCAGTTCTTC.

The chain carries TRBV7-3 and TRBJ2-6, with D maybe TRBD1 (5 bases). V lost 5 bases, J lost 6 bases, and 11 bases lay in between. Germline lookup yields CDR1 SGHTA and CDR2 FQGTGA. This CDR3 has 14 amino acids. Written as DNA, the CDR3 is TGTGCCAGCAGCCAATCAGGGATGGCCAACGTCCTGACTTTC. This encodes CASSQSGMANVLTF. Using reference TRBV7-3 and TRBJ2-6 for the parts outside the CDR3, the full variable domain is GAGVSQTPSNKVTEKGKYVELRCDPISGHTALYWYRQSLGQGPEFLIYFQGTGAADDSGLPNDRFFAVRPEGSVSTLKIQRTERGDSAVYLCASSQSGMANVLTFGAGSRLTVL.

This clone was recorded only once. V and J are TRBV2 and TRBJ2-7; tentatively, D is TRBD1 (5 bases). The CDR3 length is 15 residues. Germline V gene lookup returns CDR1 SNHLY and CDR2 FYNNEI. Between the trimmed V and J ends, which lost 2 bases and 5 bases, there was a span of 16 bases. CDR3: CASSENGRGQNEQYF. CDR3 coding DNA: TGTGCCAGCAGTGAAAACGGAAGGGGTCAAAACGAGCAGTACTTC.

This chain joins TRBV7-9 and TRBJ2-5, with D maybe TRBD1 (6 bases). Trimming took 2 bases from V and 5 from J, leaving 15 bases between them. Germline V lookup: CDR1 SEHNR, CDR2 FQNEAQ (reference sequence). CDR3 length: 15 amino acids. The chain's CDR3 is CASSLNSLRGETQYF. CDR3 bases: TGTGCCAGCAGCTTAAACAGCTTAAGGGGGGAGACCCAGTACTTC.